The next 5 T cell receptor beta chains were all read from a single sample in a study of blood T cell repertoires in COVID-19. Clones were sequenced by immunoSEQ multiplex PCR, and TCRdb holds only the in-frame ones, with some missing. The sample has around 40,000 clones; about four fifths are singletons. Sequenced material: peripheral blood. The receptors shown here come from a man of 80 years or more with active or convalescent COVID-19.

V gene TRBV5-1 combines with J gene TRBJ2-3; TRBD2 matches 15 bases. From germline, CDR1 is SGHRS and CDR2 YFSETQ. The junction had 3 bases not matched to a gene; V was cut back by 1 base and J by 6 bases. The CDR3 has 16 amino acids. The CDR3 nucleotides read TGCGCCAGCAGCTTGATGGGACTAGCGGGAGGCGATACGCAGTATTTT. It specifies CASSLMGLAGGDTQYF.

The chain couples TRBV6-5 to TRBJ1-1, with no clear D. CDR1 and CDR2 (germline): MNHEY, SVGAGI. Trimming removed 4 bases from V and 0 bases from J, with 12 bases in between. CDR3 length: 15 residues. The CDR3 DNA reads as TGTGCCAGCAGTTTTGGGCTGGAAATGAACACTGAAGCTTTCTTT. The encoded protein is CASSFGLEMNTEAFF.

The chain has TRBV24-1 and TRBJ2-6; D is undetermined. Germline V gives CDR1 KGHDR, CDR2 SFDVKD. The CDR3 loop spans 15 amino acids. Trimming pared 0 bases from V and 2 bases from J, leaving 4 bases between. The DNA for the CDR3 is TGTGCCACCAGTGATTTGGGGCCTGGGGCCAACGTCCTGACTTTC. Its translation: CATSDLGPGANVLTF.

This chain joins TRBV19 and TRBJ2-3; 9 positions agree with TRBD1. From germline, CDR1 is LNHDA and CDR2 SQIVND (reference sequence). The CDR3 consists of 15 residues. The trim removed 6 bases at V and 2 bases at J, leaving 6 bases unmatched. Written as DNA, the CDR3 is TGTGCCAGTAGCCCGGACAGGGGATCCACAGATACGCAGTATTTT. It translates to CASSPDRGSTDTQYF.

This clone was picked up one time. V gene TRBV28 combines with J gene TRBJ1-2; 11 bases line up with TRBD1. Germline V gene lookup returns CDR1 MDHEN and CDR2 SYDVKM. This CDR3 has 13 amino acids. V shed 6 bases and J 8 bases; nucleotides not matched to a gene: 5. Here the CDR3 reads CASRVGQGDGYTF. The CDR3 nucleotides are TGTGCCAGCAGGGTGGGACAGGGGGACGGCTACACCTTC.